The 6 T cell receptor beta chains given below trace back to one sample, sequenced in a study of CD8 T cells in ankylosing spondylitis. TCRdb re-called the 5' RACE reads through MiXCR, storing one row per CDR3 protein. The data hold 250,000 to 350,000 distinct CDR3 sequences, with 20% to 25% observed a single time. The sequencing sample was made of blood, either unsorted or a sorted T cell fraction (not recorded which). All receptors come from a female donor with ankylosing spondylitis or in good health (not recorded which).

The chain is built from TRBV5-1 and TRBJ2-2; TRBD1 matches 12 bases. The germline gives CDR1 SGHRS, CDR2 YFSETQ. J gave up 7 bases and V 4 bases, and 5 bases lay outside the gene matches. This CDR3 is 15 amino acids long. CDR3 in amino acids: CASSPGQGAIGELFF. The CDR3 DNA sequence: TGCGCCAGCAGCCCGGGACAGGGGGCTATCGGGGAGCTGTTTTTT.

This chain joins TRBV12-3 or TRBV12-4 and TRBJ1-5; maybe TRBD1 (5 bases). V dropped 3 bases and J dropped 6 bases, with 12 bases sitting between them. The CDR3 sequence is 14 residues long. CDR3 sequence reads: CASSFRAVSQPQHF. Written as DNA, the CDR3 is TGTGCCAGCAGTTTCAGGGCAGTCAGTCAGCCCCAGCATTTT.

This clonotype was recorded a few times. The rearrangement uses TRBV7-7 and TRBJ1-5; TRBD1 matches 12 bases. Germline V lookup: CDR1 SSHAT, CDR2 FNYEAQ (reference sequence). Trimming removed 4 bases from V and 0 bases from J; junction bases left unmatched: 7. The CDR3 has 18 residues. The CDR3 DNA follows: TGTGCCAGCAGCTCAGAGGGACAGGGGGCCGATAGCAATCAGCCCCAGCATTTT. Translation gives CASSSEGQGADSNQPQHF. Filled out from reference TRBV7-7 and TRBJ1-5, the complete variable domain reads GAGVSQSPRYKVTKRGQDVTLRCDPISSHATLYWYQQALGQGPEFLTYFNYEAQPDKSGLPSDRFSAERPEGSISTLTIQRTEQRDSAMYRCASSSEGQGADSNQPQHFGDGTRLSIL.

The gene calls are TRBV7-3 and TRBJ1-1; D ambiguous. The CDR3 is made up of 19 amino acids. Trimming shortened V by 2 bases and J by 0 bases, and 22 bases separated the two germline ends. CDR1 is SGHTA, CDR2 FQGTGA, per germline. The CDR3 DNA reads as TGTGCCAGCAGCTTATTGGGTCTGCCCGATTTTTACATGAACACTGAAGCTTTCTTT. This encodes CASSLLGLPDFYMNTEAFF. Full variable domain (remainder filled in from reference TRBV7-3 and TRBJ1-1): GAGVSQTPSNKVTEKGKYVELRCDPISGHTALYWYRQSLGQGPEFLIYFQGTGAADDSGLPNDRFFAVRPEGSVSTLKIQRTERGDSAVYLCASSLLGLPDFYMNTEAFFGQGTRLTVV.

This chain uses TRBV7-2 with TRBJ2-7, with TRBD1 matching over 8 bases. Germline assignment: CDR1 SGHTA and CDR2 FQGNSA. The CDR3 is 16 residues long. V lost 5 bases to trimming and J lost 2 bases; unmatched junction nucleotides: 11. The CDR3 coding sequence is TGTGCCAGCAGCCCACGCTCGCAGGGGGCGGCCTACGAGCAGTACTTC. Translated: CASSPRSQGAAYEQYF.

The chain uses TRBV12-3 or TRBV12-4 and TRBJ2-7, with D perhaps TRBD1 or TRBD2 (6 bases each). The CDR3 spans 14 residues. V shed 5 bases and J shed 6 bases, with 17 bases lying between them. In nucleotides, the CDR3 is TGTGCCAGCAGTCGCCGGGGGCAGTCGGCCGAGCAGTACTTC. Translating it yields CASSRRGQSAEQYF.